These 13 T cell receptor beta chains were sequenced from one sample in a study of T-cell memory formation after mild COVID-19. TCRdb re-derived calls from the 5' RACE reads in MiXCR, one entry per CDR3 protein. The data contain 300,000 to 350,000 distinct CDR3 sequences, roughly an eighth of them singletons. The source material was PBMCs or a T cell subset sorted from them (not recorded which). Receptors originate from a man aged 18 to 35 who had mild COVID-19 (a few samples of this study predate the infection). Cell type and time point are not known.

In DNA, the CDR3 is TGTGCCAGCAGCTTAAACGGGGGGGCCGGTGAGCAGTTCTTC. It codes for CASSLNGGAGEQFF. J is TRBJ2-1 and V is TRBV7-2, with TRBD2 matching 8 bases. This CDR3 region has 14 residues. CDR1 is SGHTA and CDR2 is FQGNSA in the germline V gene. V gave up 2 bases and J gave up 9 bases; unmatched junction bases: 6.

This rearrangement joins TRBV27 to TRBJ2-5, with 7 bases aligning to TRBD2. The CDR3 is made up of 15 amino acids. Unmatched junction bases numbered 11, after V lost 5 bases and J lost 5 bases. Germline CDR1 reads MNHEY; CDR2 reads SMNVEV (reference sequence). CDR3 DNA sequence: TGTGCCAGCAGTCCAGGTCCGGGAGGCGGCGAGACCCAGTACTTC. Its protein is CASSPGPGGGETQYF.

The chain is built from TRBV6-4 and TRBJ1-5; D unresolved. V dropped 8 bases and J dropped 3 bases, with 2 bases sitting between them. Germline V CDR1 and CDR2: MRHNA, SNTAGT. The CDR3 covers 10 residues. CDR3 region: CASPNQPQHF. In DNA, the CDR3 is TGTGCCAGCCCCAATCAGCCCCAGCATTTT.

This clonotype was observed a handful of times. This chain joins TRBV7-2 and TRBJ2-2; 8 bases fit TRBD2. The CDR3 consists of 12 residues. Germline loops: CDR1 SGHTA, CDR2 FQGNSA. The CDR3 nucleotides are TGTGCTCCGGGGGGGTTCACCGGGGAGCTGTTTTTT. This encodes CAPGGFTGELFF.

The sample holds many counts of this clonotype. The chain couples TRBV12-3 or TRBV12-4 to TRBJ2-2; D may be TRBD1 (6 bases). The CDR3 consists of 15 residues. The V end was cut by 7 bases, the J end by 4 bases, with 16 bases between. CDR3 region: CASKSQGRFTGELFF. As DNA, the CDR3 is TGTGCCAGCAAATCACAGGGCCGGTTCACCGGGGAGCTGTTTTTT.

This clonotype appeared a few times. The chain joins TRBV4-3 to TRBJ2-7; 13 nucleotides agree with TRBD2. This CDR3 is built from 16 residues. V was pared by 2 bases and J by 3 bases, with 4 bases of the junction left unmatched. Per the germline V gene, CDR1 is LGHNA and CDR2 is YSLEER. Here the CDR3 reads CASSQSWTSGGYEQYF. Written as DNA, the CDR3 is TGCGCCAGCAGCCAAAGCTGGACTAGCGGGGGCTACGAGCAGTACTTC.

The CDR3 reads CASSLGTGFEAFF. Here the CDR3 DNA reads TGTGCCAGCAGCTTAGGGACAGGGTTTGAAGCTTTCTTT. J is TRBJ1-1 and V is TRBV7-2, with TRBD1 matching 8 bases. This CDR3 contains 13 residues. Germline trimming cut 1 base from V and 7 bases from J; bases unmatched to any gene: 2. Germline-derived CDR1 and CDR2 are SGHTA and FQGNSA.

V usage is TRBV5-1 and J usage is TRBJ1-2; D is uncertain. Germline assignment: CDR1 SGHRS and CDR2 YFSETQ. Trimming took 0 bases from V and 2 from J, leaving 14 bases between them. The CDR3 runs to 16 residues. CDR3: CASSLATLGGNYGYTF. CDR3 bases: TGCGCCAGCAGCTTGGCAACGTTGGGCGGGAACTATGGCTACACCTTC.

This clonotype was observed a handful of times. The chain carries TRBV5-1 and TRBJ2-7, with D perhaps being TRBD1 or TRBD2 (5 bases each). The CDR3 contains 13 residues. Trimming cost V 3 bases and J 1 base, with 8 bases left between them. Germline V CDR1 and CDR2: SGHRS, YFSETQ. The DNA for the CDR3 is TGCGCCAGCAGCTCGGGGCAATCCTACGAGCAGTACTTC. Its protein is CASSSGQSYEQYF.

This clonotype was seen more than once but under ten times. The chain carries TRBV5-5 and TRBJ1-6, with D perhaps TRBD1 (6 bases). The CDR3 runs to 16 residues. The ends were cut back, 0 bases at V and 12 bases at J, with 19 bases in the middle. Germline V lookup: CDR1 SGHKS, CDR2 YYEKEE (reference sequence). CDR3 nucleotide sequence: TGTGCCAGCAGCTTGGGGACCCAGGGGTCCCTTCGACCCCTCCACTTT. Translated: CASSLGTQGSLRPLHF.

V gene TRBV6-5 combines with J gene TRBJ2-3; D may be TRBD1 or TRBD2 (5 bases each). Trimming removed 0 bases from V and 3 bases from J, with 16 bases in between. CDR1 is MNHEY and CDR2 is SVGAGI in the germline V gene. The CDR3 sequence is 17 residues long. The CDR3 region has the DNA TGTGCCAGCAGTTACTCCTGGGGGTCCCGAAATACAGATACGCAGTATTTT. It codes for CASSYSWGSRNTDTQYF.

There are a few counts of this clonotype. CDR3 sequence: CASSLQVRRSETQYF. The CDR3 region has the DNA TGTGCCAGCAGTTTGCAGGTCCGTAGGTCAGAGACCCAGTACTTC. The chain combines TRBV12-3 or TRBV12-4 with TRBJ2-5, with D hard to call. Trimming shortened V by 3 bases and J by 4 bases, and 15 bases separated the two germline ends. The CDR3 loop spans 15 amino acids.

This clonotype was observed a few times. This rearrangement joins TRBV24-1 to TRBJ1-1; D perhaps matches TRBD1 (6 bases). Germline assignment: CDR1 KGHDR and CDR2 SFDVKD. Trimming took 5 bases from V and 3 from J, leaving 15 bases between them. The CDR3 runs to 15 residues. CDR3 DNA sequence: TGTGCCACCAGTGCCCAGGAAGGGGGAGACACTGAAGCTTTCTTT. Amino acids: CATSAQEGGDTEAFF.